What follows are 8 T cell receptor beta chains derived from one specimen sequenced in a study of blood T cell repertoires in COVID-19. Clones were sequenced by immunoSEQ multiplex PCR, and TCRdb holds only the in-frame ones, with some missing. The sample lists 300,000 to 350,000 clones; about 90% were seen once. Sequenced input: peripheral blood. Every receptor here comes from a man between 18 and 35 years old with active or convalescent COVID-19.

This rearrangement joins TRBV29-1 to TRBJ2-7, with D perhaps TRBD2 (6 bases). The CDR3 sequence is 12 residues long. Per germline, CDR1 SQVTM and CDR2 ANQGSEA. Trimming took 7 bases from V and 3 from J, leaving 13 bases between them. DNA of the CDR3: TGCAGCGCATGGGTGGAGGGCTACGAGCAGTACTTC. Amino acid sequence: CSAWVEGYEQYF.

The V call is TRBV28, the J call TRBJ2-3; 8 bases map to TRBD1. This CDR3 region has 16 residues. J gave up 5 bases and V 2 bases, and 9 bases lay outside the gene matches. The germline gives CDR1 MDHEN, CDR2 SYDVKM. The CDR3 here is CASSLGGVRGRDTQYF. For the CDR3, the DNA is TGTGCCAGCAGTTTAGGTGGGGTCAGGGGGCGAGATACGCAGTATTTT.

This clone has more than one count but fewer than ten. The rearrangement uses TRBV4-1 and TRBJ2-7; 10 bases line up with TRBD2. CDR3 length: 17 residues. After removal of 3 bases from V and 5 bases from J, the junction contained 13 bases not matched to a gene. From germline, CDR1 is MGHRA and CDR2 YSYEKL. This CDR3 is CASSQPSGRSPVHEQYF. The CDR3 nucleotides read TGCGCCAGCAGCCAGCCTAGCGGGAGAAGTCCCGTCCACGAGCAGTACTTC.

The V call is TRBV9, the J call TRBJ1-1; possibly TRBD1 for D (6 bases). The germline gives CDR1 SGDLS, CDR2 YYNGEE. Trimming took 0 bases from V and 3 from J, leaving 15 bases between them. This CDR3 is 16 amino acids long. The CDR3 nucleotides read TGTGCCAGCAGCGTAGAGGGGGGGCAGAAAGACACTGAAGCTTTCTTT. Translating it yields CASSVEGGQKDTEAFF.

This clone was observed once. The chain joins TRBV9 to TRBJ1-6; 9 bases agree with TRBD1. Trimming at V came to 4 bases and at J to 8 bases, leaving 4 bases not matched to a gene. Germline V gives CDR1 SGDLS, CDR2 YYNGEE. This CDR3 has 14 residues. The CDR3 here is CASSSWDRDSPLHF. The CDR3 DNA is TGTGCCAGCAGCTCCTGGGACAGGGATTCACCCCTCCACTTT.

A few counts support this clone. The V gene is TRBV11-2, the J gene TRBJ1-5; tentatively, D is TRBD1 (6 bases). The CDR3 length is 13 residues. The V and J ends lost 2 bases and 6 bases respectively, with 8 bases between them. From germline, CDR1 is SGHAT and CDR2 FQNNGV. CDR3 sequence: CASSLLRGQPQHF. DNA of the CDR3: TGTGCCAGCAGCTTACTCAGGGGTCAGCCCCAGCATTTT.

The J gene is TRBJ2-3, the V gene TRBV2; TRBD2 agrees at 8 bases. The CDR3 spans 17 residues. V was clipped by 5 bases and J by 6 bases; unmatched bases: 16. Looked up from germline, CDR1 is SNHLY and CDR2 is FYNNEI. CDR3 in amino acids: CASSPSRTSPRMDTQYF. The CDR3, as DNA: TGTGCCAGCAGTCCATCGAGGACTAGCCCCCGTATGGATACGCAGTATTTT.

The chain recombines TRBV7-9 with TRBJ1-2; possible D gene TRBD1, 6 bases. Germline CDR1 SEHNR, CDR2 FQNEAQ (reference sequence). Deletions cut 6 bases from V and 7 bases from J, with 12 bases between. The CDR3 length is 12 residues. The CDR3 spells CASRQTDSGYTF. CDR3 coding DNA: TGTGCCAGCAGACAGACGGACAGTGGCTACACCTTC.